This TCR beta chain was captured in a study of Ad26.COV2.S vaccination and SARS-CoV-2 variants. Looking at the study overall: Donor had been placed in the Ad26.COV2.S arm of the COV1001 trial. Intramuscular Ad26.COV2.S doses were given once or twice, 56 days apart.

Losses at the gene ends were 4 bases for V and 3 bases for J; bases not matched to a gene: 9. This CDR3 comprises 16 residues. Germline CDR1 is SGDLS and CDR2 is YYNGEE. Described treatment: 15 to 20 received Ad26.COV2.S at low or high dose, single or two shots; about 5 received placebo; per-sample allocation not given. Samples were taken on day 63 after the first vaccine or placebo injection. SARS-CoV-2 spike from the Wuhan strain was encoded by the vaccine, an Ad26 vector. In the case of this clone: Its antigen remains unknown.

Sequenced by immunoSEQ multiplex PCR; TCRdb stores in-frame clones only, minus some. The data hold 300,000 to 350,000 clones, with over 80% observed a single time. Overall study findings and caveats: Vaccinees displayed broader spike-specific TCR repertoires than placebo recipients.

The V gene is TRBV9, the J gene TRBJ2-3, with 9 bases matching TRBD2. The sequence came from a person between 18 and 60 years old who received the Ad26.COV2.S COVID-19 vaccine or a placebo. The input for sequencing was peripheral blood, taken in a trial of Ad26.COV2.S vaccine versus placebo. In DNA form, the CDR3 reads TGTGCCAGCAGCTCCCGGCTAGCGGGAAAAACAGATACGCAGTATTTT. Protein sequence: CASSSRLAGKTDTQYF.